Following are 10 T cell receptor beta chains from one sample sequenced in a study of blood T cell repertoires in COVID-19. The data were produced by immunoSEQ multiplex PCR, yet TCRdb's version contains in-frame clones alone and is incomplete. The sample contains hundreds of thousands of clones, around 82% of which appear only once. Sequencing used peripheral blood. These receptor sequences come from a woman between 45 and 65 years old with acute or convalescent COVID-19.

The genes are TRBV27 and TRBJ2-7; perhaps TRBD2 as D (6 bases). CDR3 size: 15 residues. Germline CDR1 MNHEY, CDR2 SMNVEV (reference sequence). The V end was cut by 2 bases, the J end by 2 bases, with 13 bases between. The CDR3 spells CASSLNLAFTYEQYF. The DNA of the CDR3 is TGTGCCAGCAGTTTAAACCTAGCGTTTACCTACGAGCAGTACTTC.

This chain joins TRBV28 and TRBJ2-7; D perhaps matches TRBD1 (5 bases). From germline, CDR1 is MDHEN and CDR2 SYDVKM. The CDR3 consists of 13 residues. The V end lost 5 bases, the J end lost 1 base, and 9 bases lay between the germline ends. The DNA for the CDR3 is TGTGCCAGCAGTGACAGTTTTTCCTACGAGCAGTACTTC. Protein product: CASSDSFSYEQYF.

The chain is built from TRBV12-3 or TRBV12-4 and TRBJ1-3; D is ambiguous. The CDR3 is 12 residues long. Trimming took off 5 bases at V and 8 bases at J, with 10 bases between the two ends. CDR3 nucleotides: TGTGCCAGCAGTGACGGAGTTTACACCATATATTTT. Translated, it gives CASSDGVYTIYF.

The J gene is TRBJ2-5, the V gene TRBV7-6, with TRBD1 matching over 9 bases. Germline V gene sequence: CDR1 SGHVS, CDR2 FNYEAQ. This CDR3 region has 15 residues. J gave up 5 bases and V 8 bases, and 12 bases lay outside the gene matches. CDR3 region: CASLGGDRVPETQYF. For the CDR3, the DNA is TGTGCCAGCCTGGGGGGGGACAGGGTCCCCGAGACCCAGTACTTC.

The rearrangement links TRBV6-4 to TRBJ2-2; 7 bases agree with TRBD1. The V segment lost 6 bases and the J segment 2 bases; nucleotides outside the gene matches: 6. The V gene's germline CDR1 is MRHNA and CDR2 SNTAGT. The CDR3 totals 15 residues. In DNA, the CDR3 is TGTGCCAGCAGGCCTGGGACAGCTAACACCGGGGAGCTGTTTTTT. This encodes CASRPGTANTGELFF.

The chain is built from TRBV6-1 and TRBJ1-5, with a weak D call TRBD1 (5 bases). This CDR3 is 14 amino acids long. Germline V lookup: CDR1 MNHNS, CDR2 SASEGT. V lost 2 bases and J 3 bases, leaving 8 bases between the germline ends. The chain's CDR3 is CASSETRANQPQHF. The CDR3 DNA is TGTGCCAGCAGTGAAACCAGGGCCAATCAGCCCCAGCATTTT.

The gene calls are TRBV25-1 and TRBJ2-3; TRBD2 is a possible D gene (5 bases). The V gene lost 5 bases and the J gene lost 0 bases, with 12 bases spanning the gap. CDR3 size: 15 residues. Germline-derived CDR1 and CDR2 are MGHDK and SYGVNS. In nucleotides, the CDR3 is TGTGCCAGCAGTCCCTCGCGGACTAGCACAGATACGCAGTATTTT. This translates into CASSPSRTSTDTQYF. Combining the CDR3 with reference TRBV25-1 and TRBJ2-3 gives the whole variable domain EADIYQTPRYLVIGTGKKITLECSQTMGHDKMYWYQQDPGMELHLIHYSYGVNSTEKGDLSSESTVSRIRTEHFPLTLESARPSHTSQYLCASSPSRTSTDTQYFGPGTRLTVL.

This clone showed up just a few times. J is TRBJ1-1 and V is TRBV3-1 (or the pseudogene TRBV3-2); D not resolved. Per the germline V gene, CDR1 is LGHDT and CDR2 is YNNKEL (reference sequence). CDR3 length equals 13 residues. The ends were cut back, 1 base at V and 3 bases at J, with 6 bases in the middle. CDR3: CASSQGAYTEAFF. The CDR3 nucleotides read TGTGCCAGCAGCCAAGGAGCGTACACTGAAGCTTTCTTT.

The chain carries TRBV10-3 and TRBJ2-1; maybe TRBD1 (6 bases). V gave up 1 base and J gave up 1 base, with 8 bases separating them. CDR1 and CDR2 from the germline V gene are ENHRY and SYGVKD. The CDR3 covers 15 residues. The CDR3 loop is CAISELGQSYNEQFF. The CDR3 DNA is TGTGCCATCAGTGAGTTAGGACAGTCCTACAATGAGCAGTTCTTC.

The chain recombines TRBV5-3 with TRBJ2-3, with a tentative D call TRBD2 (6 bases). TRBV5-3 belongs to the ORF category, with a function that is uncertain. Trimming left V 2 bases short and J 2 bases short, with 18 bases between. This CDR3 has 17 amino acids. The CDR3 spells CARSFLWGTGSTDTQYF. The CDR3 DNA follows: TGTGCCAGAAGCTTTTTGTGGGGGACTGGATCCACAGATACGCAGTATTTT.